These T cell receptor beta chains were read from a single sample in a study of blood T cell repertoires in COVID-19. The repertoire was sequenced with immunoSEQ multiplex PCR; TCRdb's copy has only in-frame clones and lacks some. The sample has 350,000 to 450,000 clones, about 89% seen once. Sequencing was performed on peripheral blood. Receptor source: a woman in her thirties or forties with COVID-19, enrolled during active disease. CDR3s include the opening cysteine and the closing phenylalanine or tryptophan. The D gene is left open where the match is weak. Size is stated for part of the rows, as once, few or many counts, or as a class when the clone is expanded.

. TRBJ1-4 once TRBV10-3 TGTGCCATCAGTGCTGGCTCGTCTAATGAAAAACTGTTTTTT CAISAGSSNEKLFF
TRBD1 TRBJ1-1 . TRBV24-1 TGTGCCACCAGTGATGCTGGACAGGGGCTCACTGAAGCTTTCTTT CATSDAGQGLTEAFF
. TRBJ1-6 . TRBV7-9 TGTGCCAGCAGCTTACACAATAATTCACCCCTCCACTTT CASSLHNNSPLHF
. TRBJ2-3 . TRBV7-9 TGTGCCAGCACTCCGGGTTCTCCCACAGATACGCAGTATTTT CASTPGSPTDTQYF
. TRBJ1-1 . TRBV18 TGTGCCAGCCGTACAGGGAACACTGAAGCTTTCTTT CASRTGNTEAFF
. TRBJ1-5 . TRBV11-2 TGTGCCAGCAGCTTTGGGGGCAGTCTTAATCAGCCCCAGCATTTT CASSFGGSLNQPQHF
. TRBJ1-5 . TRBV7-3 TGTGCCAGCAGCGGTCGTAGTTGGGGGGGAGTAGGTTATAGCAATCAGCCCCAGCATTTT CASSGRSWGGVGYSNQPQHF
. TRBJ1-2 . TRBV27 TGTGCCAGCAGTTTAATGGGGGCTGAGTATGGCTACACCTTC CASSLMGAEYGYTF
. TRBJ1-2 . TRBV29-1 TGCAGCGGCTGGGGGGGGGCTGGCTATGGCTACACCTTC CSGWGGAGYGYTF
TRBD1 TRBJ2-1 . TRBV5-1 TGCGCCAGCAGCTTTCGGGACAGTTACAATGAGCAGTTCTTC CASSFRDSYNEQFF
. TRBJ1-6 few TRBV2 TGTGCCAGCAGTGAAGTCCGGGGTAATTCACCCCTCCACTTT CASSEVRGNSPLHF
TRBD2 TRBJ2-3 . TRBV12-5 TGTGCTAGTCTGTTGGGACTAAATATAGCGTCAGATACGCAGTATTTT CASLLGLNIASDTQYF
TRBD1 TRBJ1-2 . TRBV12-5 TGTGCTAGTGGTTCGGGATGGACAGGGAAGGCCTATGGCTACACCTTC CASGSGWTGKAYGYTF
. TRBJ1-6 . TRBV2 TGTGCCAGCTCGTTCACTGCAGGTGATTCACCCCTCCACTTT CASSFTAGDSPLHF
. TRBJ2-3 . TRBV7-9 TGTGCCAGCAGCCCACTGGCGGAGGGGCGAGATACGCAGTATTTT CASSPLAEGRDTQYF
. TRBJ2-5 . TRBV29-1 TGCAGCGTTGAAGATCTTGGCAGGGCCCAAGAGACCCAGTACTTC CSVEDLGRAQETQYF
TRBD1 TRBJ2-7 . TRBV5-1 TGCGCCAGCAGCTCCCCGGGACAGGGGTACGAGCAGTACTTC CASSSPGQGYEQYF
. TRBJ1-5 once TRBV6-2/TRBV6-3 TGTGCCAGCAGCCGTCGGACAGCCAGCAATCAGCCCCAGCATTTT CASSRRTASNQPQHF
TRBD1 TRBJ2-6 . TRBV28 TGTGCCAGCAAACCGGGACAGGGCTTTCCTGGGGCCAACGTCCTGACTTTC CASKPGQGFPGANVLTF
TRBD1 TRBJ1-2 . TRBV3-1/TRBV3-2 TGTGCCAGCAGCCAGAGGGACAGGGCCACTTATGGCTACACCTTC CASSQRDRATYGYTF
. TRBJ1-2 . TRBV28 TGTGCCAGCTATCGGGGGGACTATGGCTACACCTTC CASYRGDYGYTF
. TRBJ2-7 . TRBV28 TGTGCCAGCAGTTTATTACAGGGGGGGAAGAACGAGCAGTACTTC CASSLLQGGKNEQYF